This TCR beta chain was retrieved from a study of cytomegalovirus exposure and HLA in healthy donors. 60 Vbeta and 13 Jbeta primers were used in PCR. The method was immunoSEQ multiplex PCR; TCRdb's version includes in-frame clones alone and lacks a portion of them. Among about 140,000 clones, roughly 86% were seen once, and the ten largest hold roughly 3.4%. Study-wide findings and caveats: In a later analysis, productive TCRs from donors in an Asian-associated ancestry cluster reportedly carried fewer N-insertions than the cohort mean. The authors enumerated over 150 TCR beta chains as linked to cytomegalovirus. Segments of the TCR beta V type were, in most cases, productive about 87% or about 30% of the time in an earlier analysis.

Germline CDR1 LGHNT, CDR2 FRNRAP. This CDR3 has 11 residues. Trimming removed 4 bases at V and 3 bases at J, with 4 bases between. To note about this clone: The antigen is unknown.

The sequenced sample was PBMCs. V and J are TRBV12-5 and TRBJ2-7; D is unresolved. The sequence was collected from a man between 18 and 29 years old in good health and CMV-seropositive. The CDR3 DNA is TGTGCTAGTGGTTCCGGCTACGAGCAGTACTTC. Protein product: CASGSGYEQYF.